A selection of T cell receptor beta chains follows, all from one sample in a study of blood T cell repertoires in COVID-19. Sequenced by immunoSEQ multiplex PCR; TCRdb stores in-frame clones only, minus some. Here the sample spans 200,000 to 300,000 clones, more than 80% being singletons. Source material: peripheral blood. The receptor source for this set is a human donor in a cohort sampled during active COVID-19. Each CDR3 is given with its conserved first and last residue. A D gene is named only where the DNA matches it firmly. Not every row has a clone size; where given, it reads once, few, many or a size class.

J: TRBJ2-1; V: TRBV5-4; size: -; D: TRBD2; CDR3: CASSFQGGGAPREQFF; DNA: TGTGCCAGCAGCTTCCAGGGCGGGGGGGCCCCTAGGGAGCAGTTCTTC
J: TRBJ1-4; V: TRBV19; size: -; D: -; CDR3: CASSILTGFRTNEKLFF; DNA: TGTGCCAGTAGTATCCTAACAGGGTTTCGGACTAATGAAAAACTGTTTTTT
J: TRBJ2-2; V: TRBV19; size: -; D: TRBD1; CDR3: CASSSTGGVTGELFF; DNA: TGTGCCAGTAGTTCGACAGGGGGAGTTACCGGGGAGCTGTTTTTT
J: TRBJ2-1; V: TRBV7-3; size: -; D: TRBD1; CDR3: CASSYSGTGVNEQFF; DNA: TGTGCCAGCAGCTACTCCGGGACAGGGGTCAATGAGCAGTTCTTC
J: TRBJ2-5; V: TRBV19; size: -; D: -; CDR3: CASSRSDAAQYF; DNA: TGTGCCAGTAGTCGCTCAGACGCGGCCCAGTACTTC
J: TRBJ1-4; V: TRBV28; size: -; D: TRBD1; CDR3: CASSQGGQGNEKLFF; DNA: TGTGCCAGCAGTCAAGGGGGACAGGGGAATGAAAAACTGTTTTTT
J: TRBJ2-2; V: TRBV11-2; size: -; D: -; CDR3: CASSLSGNTGELFF; DNA: TGTGCCAGCAGCTTGAGCGGGAACACCGGGGAGCTGTTTTTT
J: TRBJ2-2; V: TRBV19; size: once; D: -; CDR3: CASSMFGGRTGELFF; DNA: TGTGCCAGTAGTATGTTCGGGGGACGGACCGGGGAGCTGTTTTTT
J: TRBJ2-5; V: TRBV23-1; size: once; D: -; CDR3: CASSRLDQETQYF; DNA: TGCGCCAGCAGTCGACTAGATCAAGAGACCCAGTACTTC
J: TRBJ1-4; V: TRBV19; size: -; D: TRBD1; CDR3: CASSKQGIENEKLFF; DNA: TGTGCCAGTAGTAAACAGGGGATCGAAAATGAAAAACTGTTTTTT
J: TRBJ2-6; V: TRBV29-1; size: -; D: -; CDR3: CSAMVQGSRLGANVLTF; DNA: TGCAGCGCCATGGTCCAGGGGAGTCGCCTCGGGGCCAACGTCCTGACTTTC
J: TRBJ2-3; V: TRBV18; size: -; D: -; CDR3: CASSLTGSSSTDTQYF; DNA: TGTGCCAGCTCTCTTACCGGGAGCAGTAGCACAGATACGCAGTATTTT
J: TRBJ2-5; V: TRBV7-9; size: -; D: TRBD2; CDR3: CASSLGTSGVTQYF; DNA: TGTGCCAGCAGCTTAGGGACTAGCGGCGTGACCCAGTACTTC
J: TRBJ2-3; V: TRBV18; size: -; D: -; CDR3: CASSLTRDTTDTQYF; DNA: TGTGCCAGCTCTCTTACCCGGGACACCACAGATACGCAGTATTTT
J: TRBJ1-1; V: TRBV6-6; size: -; D: -; CDR3: CASSWGGGTEAFF; DNA: TGTGCCAGCAGTTGGGGAGGAGGAACTGAAGCTTTCTTT
J: TRBJ2-7; V: TRBV5-4; size: -; D: -; CDR3: CASSSPTAPAQGGDEQYF; DNA: TGTGCCAGCAGCTCCCCAACGGCTCCGGCGCAGGGTGGCGACGAGCAGTACTTC
J: TRBJ2-1; V: TRBV6-5; size: once; D: -; CDR3: CASRRGSFNEQFF; DNA: TGTGCCAGCCGGCGGGGCAGCTTCAATGAGCAGTTCTTC
J: TRBJ1-1; V: TRBV15; size: -; D: -; CDR3: CATSRGAQGGTEAFF; DNA: TGTGCCACCAGCAGAGGGGCCCAGGGAGGCACTGAAGCTTTCTTT
J: TRBJ2-5; V: TRBV6-2/TRBV6-3; size: -; D: -; CDR3: CASSYPGEQETQYF; DNA: TGTGCCAGCAGTTATCCAGGGGAGCAAGAGACCCAGTACTTC
J: TRBJ2-7; V: TRBV6-5; size: -; D: TRBD1; CDR3: CASSYSGTGGHEQYF; DNA: TGTGCCAGCAGTTACTCGGGGACAGGGGGCCACGAGCAGTACTTC
J: TRBJ1-5; V: TRBV3-1/TRBV3-2; size: -; D: TRBD1; CDR3: CASSGSRDRRTSNQPQHF; DNA: TGTGCCAGCAGCGGAAGCCGGGACAGGCGAACTAGCAATCAGCCCCAGCATTTT
J: TRBJ2-1; V: TRBV6-6; size: -; D: -; CDR3: CASSYSSDWTDHEQFF; DNA: TGTGCCAGCAGTTACTCGAGCGACTGGACTGACCATGAGCAGTTCTTC
J: TRBJ2-1; V: TRBV7-9; size: -; D: -; CDR3: CASSLDGGLRDNEQFF; DNA: TGTGCCAGCAGCTTAGACGGGGGGCTACGAGATAATGAGCAGTTCTTC
J: TRBJ2-7; V: TRBV14; size: -; D: TRBD2; CDR3: CASSRPGLAAYEQYF; DNA: TGTGCCAGCAGCCGGCCGGGACTAGCGGCATACGAGCAGTACTTC
J: TRBJ1-2; V: TRBV4-2; size: -; D: TRBD1; CDR3: CASSQDRQGETTTYGYTF; DNA: TGTGCCAGCAGCCAAGATAGACAGGGAGAGACAACCACCTATGGCTACACCTTC
J: TRBJ2-2; V: TRBV24-1; size: -; D: TRBD1; CDR3: CATSDRDRGDTGELFF; DNA: TGTGCCACCAGTGATCGAGACAGGGGGGACACCGGGGAGCTGTTTTTT
J: TRBJ2-5; V: TRBV5-4; size: -; D: TRBD2; CDR3: CASSRDYSYQETQYF; DNA: TGTGCCAGCAGCCGGGACTACTCGTACCAAGAGACCCAGTACTTC
J: TRBJ2-1; V: TRBV5-6; size: -; D: -; CDR3: CASRIEGNEQFF; DNA: TGTGCCAGCAGAATCGAGGGCAACGAGCAGTTCTTC
J: TRBJ2-5; V: TRBV5-4; size: -; D: TRBD1; CDR3: CASSGRDSQETQYF; DNA: TGTGCCAGCAGCGGACGGGACAGTCAAGAGACCCAGTACTTC
J: TRBJ2-7; V: TRBV5-1; size: -; D: -; CDR3: CASSFGSTSSEQYF; DNA: TGCGCCAGCAGCTTTGGATCGACTAGTTCCGAGCAGTACTTC
J: TRBJ1-5; V: TRBV4-1; size: -; D: -; CDR3: CASSQDQTGLFSNQPQHF; DNA: TGCGCCAGCAGCCAAGATCAAACCGGTCTCTTTAGCAATCAGCCCCAGCATTTT
J: TRBJ1-4; V: TRBV2; size: once; D: -; CDR3: CASRAGREDINEKLFF; DNA: TGTGCCAGCAGGGCGGGCAGGGAGGACATAAATGAAAAACTGTTTTTT
J: TRBJ2-1; V: TRBV29-1; size: -; D: TRBD2; CDR3: CSVDRGRNNEQFF; DNA: TGCAGCGTTGACCGCGGGAGGAACAATGAGCAGTTCTTC
J: TRBJ1-1; V: TRBV19; size: -; D: TRBD1; CDR3: CASSNRGMTEAFF; DNA: TGTGCCAGCTCAAACAGGGGGATGACTGAAGCTTTCTTT
J: TRBJ2-3; V: TRBV3-1/TRBV3-2; size: -; D: -; CDR3: CASSSNTDTQYF; DNA: TGTGCCAGCAGCTCAAACACAGATACGCAGTATTTT
J: TRBJ2-6; V: TRBV28; size: -; D: -; CDR3: CASSFLASGANVLTF; DNA: TGTGCCAGCAGTTTCCTAGCATCTGGGGCCAACGTCCTGACTTTC
J: TRBJ2-3; V: TRBV3-1/TRBV3-2; size: -; D: -; CDR3: CASSQRVRTDTQYF; DNA: TGTGCCAGCAGCCAGAGGGTTCGCACAGATACGCAGTATTTT
J: TRBJ1-1; V: TRBV5-6; size: -; D: -; CDR3: CASVSGDTEAFF; DNA: TGTGCCAGCGTGTCCGGGGACACTGAAGCTTTCTTT
J: TRBJ2-3; V: TRBV6-4; size: -; D: -; CDR3: CASSEAGPTDTQYF; DNA: TGTGCCAGCAGTGAAGCAGGCCCCACAGATACGCAGTATTTT
J: TRBJ1-5; V: TRBV4-1; size: -; D: -; CDR3: CASSERGEYYSNQPQHF; DNA: TGCGCCAGCAGCGAACGCGGGGAATACTATAGCAATCAGCCCCAGCATTTT
J: TRBJ1-1; V: TRBV28; size: -; D: TRBD1; CDR3: CASSSKPDRGLEAFF; DNA: TGTGCCAGCAGTTCGAAGCCTGACAGGGGTCTTGAAGCTTTCTTT
J: TRBJ2-3; V: TRBV5-1; size: -; D: TRBD1; CDR3: CASSAQGAGTDTQYF; DNA: TGCGCCAGCAGCGCACAGGGGGCTGGCACAGATACGCAGTATTTT
J: TRBJ1-5; V: TRBV19; size: -; D: TRBD1; CDR3: CASNTGQSNQPQHF; DNA: TGTGCCAGTAATACGGGACAGTCCAATCAGCCCCAGCATTTT
J: TRBJ2-7; V: TRBV9; size: -; D: -; CDR3: CASSVGLNPQYEQYF; DNA: TGTGCCAGCAGCGTAGGACTCAACCCCCAATACGAGCAGTACTTC
J: TRBJ2-1; V: TRBV5-5; size: -; D: -; CDR3: CASSFVARSANEQFF; DNA: TGTGCCAGCAGCTTTGTCGCCAGGTCGGCCAATGAGCAGTTCTTC
J: TRBJ1-1; V: TRBV3-1/TRBV3-2; size: -; D: -; CDR3: CASSPSQGRSTEAFF; DNA: TGTGCCAGCAGCCCCAGCCAGGGTCGTAGCACTGAAGCTTTCTTT
J: TRBJ1-2; V: TRBV28; size: -; D: TRBD1; CDR3: CASTTGGYGYTF; DNA: TGTGCCAGCACTACAGGGGGGTATGGCTACACCTTC
J: TRBJ1-4; V: TRBV27; size: few; D: -; CDR3: CASSFTPGSLREKLFF; DNA: TGTGCCAGCAGCTTCACGCCGGGAAGCCTACGAGAAAAACTGTTTTTT
J: TRBJ2-7; V: TRBV28; size: -; D: TRBD1; CDR3: CASSLPGQTVGEQYF; DNA: TGTGCCAGCAGTTTGCCGGGACAGACGGTGGGGGAGCAGTACTTC
J: TRBJ2-7; V: TRBV5-5; size: -; D: TRBD1; CDR3: CASSLVVLGQGPYEQYF; DNA: TGTGCCAGCAGCTTGGTTGTTTTGGGACAGGGTCCCTACGAGCAGTACTTC
J: TRBJ2-5; V: TRBV5-1; size: few; D: -; CDR3: CASSFFPGSQETQYF; DNA: TGCGCCAGCAGCTTTTTCCCGGGGTCCCAAGAGACCCAGTACTTC
J: TRBJ1-4; V: TRBV11-2; size: -; D: -; CDR3: CASSLVAGTSYEKLFF; DNA: TGTGCCAGCAGCTTAGTGGCCGGGACAAGCTATGAAAAACTGTTTTTT
J: TRBJ1-1; V: TRBV7-8; size: -; D: -; CDR3: CASTNWWGGNTEAFF; DNA: TGTGCCAGCACCAATTGGTGGGGGGGAAACACTGAAGCTTTCTTT
J: TRBJ2-5; V: TRBV24-1; size: -; D: -; CDR3: CATSGGGVGETQYF; DNA: TGTGCCACCAGTGGGGGAGGAGTTGGTGAGACCCAGTACTTC
J: TRBJ1-1; V: TRBV5-1; size: -; D: TRBD1; CDR3: CASSLGQGARTEAFF; DNA: TGCGCCAGCAGCCTGGGACAGGGGGCGAGGACTGAAGCTTTCTTT
J: TRBJ2-1; V: TRBV9; size: -; D: TRBD1; CDR3: CASSVLDRGLLRLGNEQFF; DNA: TGTGCCAGCAGCGTATTGGACAGGGGGCTTCTACGGTTGGGCAATGAGCAGTTCTTC
J: TRBJ1-5; V: TRBV15; size: once; D: TRBD1; CDR3: CATSSEDRGSNQPQHF; DNA: TGTGCCACCAGCAGCGAGGACAGGGGCTCCAATCAGCCCCAGCATTTT
J: TRBJ2-2; V: TRBV18; size: -; D: TRBD1; CDR3: CASSPTGINTGELFF; DNA: TGTGCCAGCTCACCGACAGGGATAAACACCGGGGAGCTGTTTTTT